This T cell receptor beta chain was observed in a study of blood T cells in healthy people across ages. V lost 6 bases and J lost 3, with 9 bases in between. The germline V gene has CDR1 MDHEN and CDR2 SYDVKM. The CDR3 contains 12 residues. Regarding the study as a whole: A roughly linear age-dependent decrease characterized TCR beta diversity per million T cells.

This clonotype was seen at least ten times. Its matching antigen is unknown. Primed by a sample-barcoded 5' primer and a J-beta primer mix, a second PCR proceeded for roughly 6 to 12 cycles. From the 5' RACE reads, TCRdb called clonotypes with MiXCR, one entry per CDR3 protein. The data hold around 1,000,000 distinct CDR3 sequences, with 25% observed a single time. Another study also made use of these data, one on T cells of mothers and their children. From that paper: Material was donated by three healthy Caucasian mothers and their six children.

The receptor comes from a girl aged 2 to 10 in good health. Sequenced input: blood. This chain links TRBV28 with TRBJ2-7; D uncertain. CDR3 amino acids: CASSPLYYEQYF. CDR3 DNA: TGTGCCAGCAGCCCTTTATACTACGAGCAGTACTTC.